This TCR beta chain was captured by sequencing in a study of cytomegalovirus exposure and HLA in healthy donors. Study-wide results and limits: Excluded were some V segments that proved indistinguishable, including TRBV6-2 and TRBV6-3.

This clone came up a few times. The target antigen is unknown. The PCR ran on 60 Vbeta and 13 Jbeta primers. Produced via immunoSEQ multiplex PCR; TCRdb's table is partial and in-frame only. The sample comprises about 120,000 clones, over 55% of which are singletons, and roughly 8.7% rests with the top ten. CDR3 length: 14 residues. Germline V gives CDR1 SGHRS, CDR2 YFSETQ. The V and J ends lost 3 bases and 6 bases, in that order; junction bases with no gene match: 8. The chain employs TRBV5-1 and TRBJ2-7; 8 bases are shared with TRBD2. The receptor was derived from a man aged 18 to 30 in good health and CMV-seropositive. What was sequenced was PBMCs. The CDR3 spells CASSSIAGSGEQYF. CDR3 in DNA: TGCGCCAGCAGCTCAATAGCGGGGTCGGGCGAGCAGTACTTC.